The rows below give T cell receptor beta chains drawn from one sample of a study of blood T cell repertoires in COVID-19. The method was immunoSEQ multiplex PCR; TCRdb's version includes in-frame clones alone and lacks a portion of them. This sample has some 77,000 clones; about four fifths occur once, and the top ten carry roughly 20%. Sequencing input: peripheral blood. These receptors were collected from a woman in her 70s with acute or convalescent COVID-19. Each CDR3 is given with its conserved first and last residue. D genes are given only for firm matches. The size of a clone is reported for some rows only, either as once, few or many, or as a class for expanded clones.

clone size: .
V gene: TRBV4-1
D gene: TRBD2
J gene: TRBJ2-7
CDR3 protein: CASSLGGGIRSYEQYF
CDR3 DNA: TGCGCCAGCAGCCTTGGCGGGGGGATCCGCTCCTACGAGCAGTACTTC

clone size: .
V gene: TRBV7-6
D gene: .
J gene: TRBJ2-3
CDR3 protein: CASSRQLTSTDTQYF
CDR3 DNA: TGTGCCAGCAGTAGACAGCTTACTAGCACAGATACGCAGTATTTT

clone size: .
V gene: TRBV6-5
D gene: TRBD1
J gene: TRBJ1-2
CDR3 protein: CASSYSPIGTGEGYTF
CDR3 DNA: TGTGCCAGCAGTTACTCGCCTATTGGGACAGGAGAGGGCTACACCTTC

clone size: few
V gene: TRBV6-5
D gene: TRBD2
J gene: TRBJ2-2
CDR3 protein: CASSYTSAGELFF
CDR3 DNA: TGTGCCAGCAGTTATACTAGCGCCGGGGAGCTGTTTTTT

clone size: .
V gene: TRBV18
D gene: TRBD2
J gene: TRBJ2-2
CDR3 protein: CASYPGGPVGGELFF
CDR3 DNA: TGTGCCAGCTACCCGGGAGGGCCGGTCGGCGGGGAGCTGTTTTTT

clone size: few
V gene: TRBV9
D gene: .
J gene: TRBJ1-6
CDR3 protein: CASSAGLLQHNSPLHF
CDR3 DNA: TGTGCCAGCAGCGCCGGACTGCTACAACATAATTCACCCCTCCACTTT

clone size: .
V gene: TRBV10-2
D gene: TRBD1
J gene: TRBJ1-5
CDR3 protein: CASRSGQGLGMPQHF
CDR3 DNA: TGCGCCAGCAGATCCGGACAGGGCCTCGGGATGCCCCAGCATTTT

clone size: .
V gene: TRBV12-3/TRBV12-4
D gene: .
J gene: TRBJ1-2
CDR3 protein: CASSQQANGYTF
CDR3 DNA: TGTGCCAGCAGTCAACAGGCGAATGGCTACACCTTC

clone size: .
V gene: TRBV3-1/TRBV3-2
D gene: .
J gene: TRBJ1-1
CDR3 protein: CASSQRDGGTEAFF
CDR3 DNA: TGTGCCAGCAGCCAGAGGGATGGAGGCACTGAAGCTTTCTTT

clone size: .
V gene: TRBV28
D gene: TRBD1
J gene: TRBJ1-4
CDR3 protein: CASTSNHPGQGNEKLFF
CDR3 DNA: TGTGCCAGCACCTCCAACCATCCGGGACAGGGTAATGAAAAACTGTTTTTT

clone size: .
V gene: TRBV10-3
D gene: TRBD2
J gene: TRBJ2-3
CDR3 protein: CAISDSGLAVDTQYF
CDR3 DNA: TGTGCCATCAGTGACTCGGGACTAGCGGTGGATACGCAGTATTTT